A selection of T cell receptor beta chains follows, all from one sample in a study of blood T cell repertoires in COVID-19. Method: immunoSEQ multiplex PCR; TCRdb's copy keeps in-frame clones and lacks some. The sample yields some 260,000 clones, approximately 88% seen once. Sequences were obtained from peripheral blood. The receptors here all came from a woman in her twenties or thirties with COVID-19, enrolled during active disease. Each CDR3 is given with its conserved first and last residue. A D gene is named only where the DNA matches it firmly. Size is omitted from some rows. Given values are once, few, many or a class for expanded clones.

j_call: TRBJ2-7; d_call: NA; clone_size: NA; v_call: TRBV7-6; cdr3_aa: CASSQDGNGEQYF; cdr3_nt: TGTGCCAGCAGCCAGGACGGGAACGGCGAGCAGTACTTC
j_call: TRBJ2-4; d_call: NA; clone_size: many; v_call: TRBV11-3; cdr3_aa: CASSLSAGSLAKNIQYF; cdr3_nt: TGTGCCAGCAGCCTCTCCGCGGGCAGCCTAGCCAAAAACATTCAGTACTTC
j_call: TRBJ2-1; d_call: TRBD2; clone_size: NA; v_call: TRBV19; cdr3_aa: CASRVRGGSPNEQFF; cdr3_nt: TGTGCCAGTAGGGTACGAGGCGGGAGCCCGAATGAGCAGTTCTTC
j_call: TRBJ1-3; d_call: NA; clone_size: NA; v_call: TRBV15; cdr3_aa: CATSRETDYSGNTIYF; cdr3_nt: TGTGCCACCAGCAGAGAAACGGACTACTCTGGAAACACCATATATTTT
j_call: TRBJ2-3; d_call: NA; clone_size: NA; v_call: TRBV30; cdr3_aa: CAWNRDTYTDTQYF; cdr3_nt: TGTGCCTGGAACCGGGACACGTACACAGATACGCAGTATTTT
j_call: TRBJ2-1; d_call: TRBD2; clone_size: NA; v_call: TRBV30; cdr3_aa: CAWTPGLAGVNEQFF; cdr3_nt: TGTGCCTGGACCCCGGGACTAGCGGGAGTTAATGAGCAGTTCTTC
j_call: TRBJ2-7; d_call: TRBD2; clone_size: NA; v_call: TRBV4-2; cdr3_aa: CASSQGLLVYHEQYF; cdr3_nt: TGTGCCAGCAGCCAGGGACTATTGGTCTACCACGAGCAGTACTTC
j_call: TRBJ1-5; d_call: NA; clone_size: once; v_call: TRBV6-6; cdr3_aa: CASSQSVGQPQHF; cdr3_nt: TGTGCCAGCAGTCAAAGCGTGGGTCAGCCCCAGCATTTT
j_call: TRBJ2-1; d_call: TRBD2; clone_size: NA; v_call: TRBV20-1; cdr3_aa: CSAPRGDEQFF; cdr3_nt: TGCAGTGCTCCTCGGGGGGATGAGCAGTTCTTC
j_call: TRBJ2-6; d_call: NA; clone_size: NA; v_call: TRBV6-5; cdr3_aa: CASSLQGYGANVLTF; cdr3_nt: TGTGCCAGCAGTCTACAGGGCTACGGGGCCAACGTCCTGACTTTC
j_call: TRBJ2-3; d_call: TRBD2; clone_size: once; v_call: TRBV10-3; cdr3_aa: CAISGTSGSSSTDTQYF; cdr3_nt: TGTGCCATCAGTGGGACTAGCGGGAGTAGTAGCACAGATACGCAGTATTTT